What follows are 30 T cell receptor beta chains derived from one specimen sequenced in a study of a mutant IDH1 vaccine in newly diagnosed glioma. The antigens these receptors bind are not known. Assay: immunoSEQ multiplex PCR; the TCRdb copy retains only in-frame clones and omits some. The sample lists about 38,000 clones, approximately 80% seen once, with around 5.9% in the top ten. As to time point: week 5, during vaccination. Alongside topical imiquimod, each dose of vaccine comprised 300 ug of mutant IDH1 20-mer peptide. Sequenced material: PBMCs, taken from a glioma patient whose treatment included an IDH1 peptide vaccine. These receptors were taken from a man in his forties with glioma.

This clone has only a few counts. CDR3 coding DNA: TGCGCCAGCAGCTTGGGGGCGAACACCGGTAATCAGCCCCAGCATTTT. It is translated as CASSLGANTGNQPQHF. The V and J genes are TRBV5-1 and TRBJ1-5; unclear D gene. The CDR3 sequence is 16 residues long. The germline V gene encodes CDR1 SGHRS and CDR2 YFSETQ. Deletions cut 0 bases from V and 4 bases from J, with 14 bases between. Full variable domain (remainder filled in from reference TRBV5-1 and TRBJ1-5): KAGVTQTPRYLIKTRGQQVTLSCSPISGHRSVSWYQQTPGQGLQFLFEYFSETQRNKGNFPGRFSGRQFSNSRSEMNVSTLELGDSALYLCASSLGANTGNQPQHFGDGTRLSIL.

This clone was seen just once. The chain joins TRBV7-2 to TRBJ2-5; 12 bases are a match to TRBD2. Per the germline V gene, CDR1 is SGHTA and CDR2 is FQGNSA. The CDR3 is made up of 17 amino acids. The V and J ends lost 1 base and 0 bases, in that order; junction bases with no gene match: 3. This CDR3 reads CASSLELAGGYQETQYF. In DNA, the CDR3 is TGTGCCAGCAGCTTAGAACTAGCGGGGGGTTACCAAGAGACCCAGTACTTC.

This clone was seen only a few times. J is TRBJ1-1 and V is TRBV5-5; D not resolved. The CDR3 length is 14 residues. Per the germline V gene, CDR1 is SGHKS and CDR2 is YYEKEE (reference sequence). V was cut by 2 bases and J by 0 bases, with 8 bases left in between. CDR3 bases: TGTGCCAGCAGCTTCAGCCTAGTGAACACTGAAGCTTTCTTT. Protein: CASSFSLVNTEAFF.

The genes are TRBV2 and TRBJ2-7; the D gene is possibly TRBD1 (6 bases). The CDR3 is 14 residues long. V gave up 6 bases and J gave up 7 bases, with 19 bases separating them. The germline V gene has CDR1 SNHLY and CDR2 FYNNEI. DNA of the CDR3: TGTGCCAGCAGAAACCAGGGGCCGGTGGTGGAGCAGTACTTC. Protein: CASRNQGPVVEQYF.

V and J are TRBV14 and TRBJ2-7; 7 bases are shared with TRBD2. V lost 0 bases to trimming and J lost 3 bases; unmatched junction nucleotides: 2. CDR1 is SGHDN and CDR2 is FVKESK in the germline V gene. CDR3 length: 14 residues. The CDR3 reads CASSQDGGIYEQYF. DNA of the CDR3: TGTGCCAGCAGCCAAGACGGGGGGATCTACGAGCAGTACTTC.

The CDR3 bases are TGTGCCAGCAGCTCTGCGGGGGAGACCCAGTACTTC. Translation: CASSSAGETQYF. The rearrangement links TRBV7-2 to TRBJ2-5; tentatively, D is TRBD2 (6 bases). The V end lost 4 bases, the J end lost 5 bases, and 8 bases lay between the germline ends. This CDR3 contains 12 residues. CDR1 and CDR2 from the germline V gene are SGHTA and FQGNSA.

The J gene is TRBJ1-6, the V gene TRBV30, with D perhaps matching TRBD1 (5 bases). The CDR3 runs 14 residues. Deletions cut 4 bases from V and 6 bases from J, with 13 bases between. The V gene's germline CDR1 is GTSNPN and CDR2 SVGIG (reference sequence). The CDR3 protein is CAWKAIGGNSPLHF. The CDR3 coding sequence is TGTGCCTGGAAGGCCATCGGGGGTAATTCACCCCTCCACTTT.

The CDR3 reads CASRTTSGNKETQYF. In DNA, the CDR3 is TGTGCCAGCAGAACGACTAGCGGGAACAAAGAGACCCAGTACTTC. The V and J genes are TRBV2 and TRBJ2-5, with 11 bases identical to TRBD2. V shed 6 bases and J 3 bases; nucleotides not matched to a gene: 6. This CDR3 spans 15 amino acids. Germline CDR1 reads SNHLY; CDR2 reads FYNNEI.

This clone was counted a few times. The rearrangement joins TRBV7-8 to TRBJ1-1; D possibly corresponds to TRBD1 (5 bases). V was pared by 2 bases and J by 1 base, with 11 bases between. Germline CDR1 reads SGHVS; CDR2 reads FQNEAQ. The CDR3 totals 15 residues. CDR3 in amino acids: CASSLMGLRNTEAFF. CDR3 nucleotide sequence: TGTGCCAGCAGCTTAATGGGGCTTCGGAACACTGAAGCTTTCTTT. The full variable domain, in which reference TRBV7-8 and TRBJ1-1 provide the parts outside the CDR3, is GAGVSQSPRYKVAKRGQDVALRCDPISGHVSLFWYQQALGQGPEFLTYFQNEAQLDKSGLPSDRFFAERPEGSVSTLKIQRTQQEDSAVYLCASSLMGLRNTEAFFGQGTRLTVV.

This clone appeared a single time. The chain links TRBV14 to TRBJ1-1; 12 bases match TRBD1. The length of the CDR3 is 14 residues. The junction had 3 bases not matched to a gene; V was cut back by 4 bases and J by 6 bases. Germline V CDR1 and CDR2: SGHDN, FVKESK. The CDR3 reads CASSRDRGLAEAFF. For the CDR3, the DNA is TGTGCCAGCAGCCGGGACAGGGGGCTCGCTGAAGCTTTCTTT.

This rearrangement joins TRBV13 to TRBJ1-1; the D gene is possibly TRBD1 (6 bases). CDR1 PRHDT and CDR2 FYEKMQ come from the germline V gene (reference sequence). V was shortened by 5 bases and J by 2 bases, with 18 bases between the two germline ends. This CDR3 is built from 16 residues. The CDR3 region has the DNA TGTGCCAGCAGCCCCGGGGGCCGGTGGATAAACACTGAAGCTTTCTTT. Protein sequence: CASSPGGRWINTEAFF. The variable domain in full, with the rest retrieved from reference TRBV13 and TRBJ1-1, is AAGVIQSPRHLIKEKRETATLKCYPIPRHDTVYWYQQGPGQDPQFLISFYEKMQSDKGSIPDRFSAQQFSDYHSELNMSSLELGDSALYFCASSPGGRWINTEAFFGQGTRLTVV.

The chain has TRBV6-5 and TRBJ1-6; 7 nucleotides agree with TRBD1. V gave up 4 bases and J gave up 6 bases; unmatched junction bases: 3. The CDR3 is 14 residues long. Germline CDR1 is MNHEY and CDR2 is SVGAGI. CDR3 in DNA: TGTGCCAGCAGTTTCCAGGGGGGTAATTCACCCCTCCACTTT. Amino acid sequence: CASSFQGGNSPLHF.

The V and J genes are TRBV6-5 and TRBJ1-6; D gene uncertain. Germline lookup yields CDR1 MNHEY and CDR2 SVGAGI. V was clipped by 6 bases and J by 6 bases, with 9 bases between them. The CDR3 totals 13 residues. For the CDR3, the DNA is TGTGCCAGCAGACGGTCGGGTAATTCACCCCTCCACTTT. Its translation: CASRRSGNSPLHF.

The DNA of the CDR3 is TGTGCCATCAGCGGGGGCTCGGACACTGAAGCTTTCTTT. Its protein product is CAISGGSDTEAFF. V usage is TRBV10-3 and J usage is TRBJ1-1, with D possibly being TRBD1 (6 bases). V shed 6 bases and J shed 3 bases, with 11 bases lying between them. Germline V gene sequence: CDR1 ENHRY, CDR2 SYGVKD. The CDR3 runs to 13 residues.

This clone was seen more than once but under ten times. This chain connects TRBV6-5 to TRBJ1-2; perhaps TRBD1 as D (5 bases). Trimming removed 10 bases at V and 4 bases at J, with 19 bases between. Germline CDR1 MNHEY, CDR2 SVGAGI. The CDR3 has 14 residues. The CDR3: CATWSPARGYGYTF. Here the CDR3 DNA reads TGTGCCACCTGGTCTCCCGCGAGGGGCTATGGCTACACCTTC.

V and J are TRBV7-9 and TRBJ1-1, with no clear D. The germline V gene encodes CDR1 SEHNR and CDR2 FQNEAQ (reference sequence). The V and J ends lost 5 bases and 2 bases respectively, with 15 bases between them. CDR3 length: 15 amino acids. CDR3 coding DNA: TGTGCCAGCAGCAGAGAACAGATACCCAACACTGAAGCTTTCTTT. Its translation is CASSREQIPNTEAFF.

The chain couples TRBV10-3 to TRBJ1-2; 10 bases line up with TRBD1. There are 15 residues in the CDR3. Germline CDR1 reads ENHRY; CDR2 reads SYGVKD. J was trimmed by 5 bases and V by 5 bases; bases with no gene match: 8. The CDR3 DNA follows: TGTGCCATCAGTTCGACAGGGGGCAACGGGTATGGCTACACCTTC. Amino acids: CAISSTGGNGYGYTF.

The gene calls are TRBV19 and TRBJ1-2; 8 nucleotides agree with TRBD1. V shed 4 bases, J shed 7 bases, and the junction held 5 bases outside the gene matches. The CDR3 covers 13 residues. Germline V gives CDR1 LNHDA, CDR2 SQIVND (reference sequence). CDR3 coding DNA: TGTGCCAGTAGTAGGGGACAGGTTGCTGGCTACACCTTC. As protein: CASSRGQVAGYTF.

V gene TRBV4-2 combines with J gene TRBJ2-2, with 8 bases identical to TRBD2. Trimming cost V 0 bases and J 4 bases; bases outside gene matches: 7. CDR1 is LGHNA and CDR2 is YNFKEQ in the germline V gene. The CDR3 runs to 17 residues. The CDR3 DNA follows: TGTGCCAGCAGCCAAGAAAGGGCGGGGGGCCTCACCGGGGAGCTGTTTTTT. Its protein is CASSQERAGGLTGELFF.

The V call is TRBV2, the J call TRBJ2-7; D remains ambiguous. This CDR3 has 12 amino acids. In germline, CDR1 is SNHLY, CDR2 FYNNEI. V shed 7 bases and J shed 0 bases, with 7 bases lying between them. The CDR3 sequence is CASKTDSYEQYF. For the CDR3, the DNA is TGTGCCAGCAAGACTGACTCCTACGAGCAGTACTTC.

In DNA form, the CDR3 reads TGTGCCAGCAGCCAAGAACTAAGCGGGGGGGCCGATACGCAGTATTTT. Translated: CASSQELSGGADTQYF. The chain carries TRBV4-2 and TRBJ2-3, with 10 bases identical to TRBD2. Germline lookup yields CDR1 LGHNA and CDR2 YNFKEQ. The CDR3 runs to 16 residues. V gave up 0 bases and J gave up 6 bases; unmatched junction bases: 6.

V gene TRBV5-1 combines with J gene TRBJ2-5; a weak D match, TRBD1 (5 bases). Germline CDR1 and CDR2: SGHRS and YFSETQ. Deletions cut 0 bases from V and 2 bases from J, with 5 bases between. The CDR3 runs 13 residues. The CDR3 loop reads CASSLGQQETQYF. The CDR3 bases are TGCGCCAGCAGCTTGGGACAGCAAGAGACCCAGTACTTC.

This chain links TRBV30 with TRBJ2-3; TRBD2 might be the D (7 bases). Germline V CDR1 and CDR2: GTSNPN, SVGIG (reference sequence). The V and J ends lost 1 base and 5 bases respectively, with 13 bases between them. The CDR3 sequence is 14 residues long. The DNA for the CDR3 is TGTGCCTGGAGTGGAGGGGGGGCGCGAGATACGCAGTATTTT. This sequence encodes CAWSGGGARDTQYF. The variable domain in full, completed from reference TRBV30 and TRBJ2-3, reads SQTIHQWPATLVQPVGSPLSLECTVEGTSNPNLYWYRQAAGRGLQLLFYSVGIGQISSEVPQNLSASRPQDRQFILSSKKLLLSDSGFYLCAWSGGGARDTQYFGPGTRLTVL.

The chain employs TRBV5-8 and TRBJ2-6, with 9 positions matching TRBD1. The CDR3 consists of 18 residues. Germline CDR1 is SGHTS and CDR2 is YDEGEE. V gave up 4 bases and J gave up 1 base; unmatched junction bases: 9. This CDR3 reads CASSPLGQGGSGANVLTF. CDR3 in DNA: TGTGCCAGCAGCCCTTTGGGACAGGGTGGTTCTGGGGCCAACGTCCTGACTTTC.

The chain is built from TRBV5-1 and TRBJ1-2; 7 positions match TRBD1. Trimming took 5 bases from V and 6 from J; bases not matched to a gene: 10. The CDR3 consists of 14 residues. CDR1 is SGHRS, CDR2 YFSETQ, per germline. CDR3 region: CASSYDRARNGYTF. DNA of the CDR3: TGCGCCAGCAGTTACGACAGGGCTAGGAATGGCTACACCTTC.

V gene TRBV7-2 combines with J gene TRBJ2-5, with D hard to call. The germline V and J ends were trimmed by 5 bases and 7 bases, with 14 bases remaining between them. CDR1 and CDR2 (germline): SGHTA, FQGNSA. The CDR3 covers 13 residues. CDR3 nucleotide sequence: TGTGCCAGCAGCCCAACGGAGCTCGGGACCCAGTACTTC. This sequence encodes CASSPTELGTQYF. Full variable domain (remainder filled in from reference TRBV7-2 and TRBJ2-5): GAGVSQSPSNKVTEKGKDVELRCDPISGHTALYWYRQSLGQGLEFLIYFQGNSAPDKSGLPSDRFSAERTGGSVSTLTIQRTQQEDSAVYLCASSPTELGTQYFGPGTRLLVL.

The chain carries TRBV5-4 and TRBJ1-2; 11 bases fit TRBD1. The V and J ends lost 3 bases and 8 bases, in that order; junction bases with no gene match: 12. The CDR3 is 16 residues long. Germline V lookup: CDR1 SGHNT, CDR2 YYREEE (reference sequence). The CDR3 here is CASSWAPDRGLYGYTF. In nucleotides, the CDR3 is TGTGCCAGCAGCTGGGCCCCGGACAGGGGGCTATACGGCTACACCTTC.

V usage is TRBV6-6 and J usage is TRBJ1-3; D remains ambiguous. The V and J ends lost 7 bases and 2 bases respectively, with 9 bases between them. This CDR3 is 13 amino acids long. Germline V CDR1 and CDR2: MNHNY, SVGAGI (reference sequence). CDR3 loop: CASNSATGNTIYF. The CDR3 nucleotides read TGTGCCAGCAATTCGGCTACTGGAAACACCATATATTTT.

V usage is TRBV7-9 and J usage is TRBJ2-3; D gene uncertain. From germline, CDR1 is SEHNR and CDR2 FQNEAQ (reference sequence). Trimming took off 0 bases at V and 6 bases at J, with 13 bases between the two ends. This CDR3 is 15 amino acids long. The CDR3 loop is CASSLADWVGDTQYF. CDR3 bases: TGTGCCAGCAGCTTAGCTGACTGGGTGGGGGATACGCAGTATTTT.

CDR3 region: CSVSDNLGTEAFF. The DNA for the CDR3 is TGCAGCGTGAGCGACAACCTGGGCACTGAAGCTTTCTTT. This chain uses TRBV29-1 with TRBJ1-1, with D hard to call. The germline CDR1 and CDR2 sequences are SQVTM and ANQGSEA. V lost 6 bases, J lost 4 bases, and 15 bases lay in between. CDR3 length: 13 residues.